The 18 T cell receptor beta chains below were found in one sample sequenced in a study of shared clonotypes between healthy human individuals. Clones were read by immunoSEQ multiplex PCR, and TCRdb kept only the in-frame ones, dropping some. The sample has roughly 2.2 million clones; around 93% are singletons. Input material: naive CD4+ T cells from PBMCs. Subset noted: CD45RA+ positively selected. The origin of the receptors is a man aged 18 to 30 in good health. Some clones in this sample may be carry-over from other donors' samples.

The chain uses TRBV7-2 and TRBJ1-3; D not resolved. Per the germline V gene, CDR1 is SGHTA and CDR2 is FQGNSA. The ends were cut back, 2 bases at V and 4 bases at J, with 12 bases in the middle. This CDR3 is built from 15 residues. CDR3 region: CASSLSGSAGNTIYF. DNA of the CDR3: TGTGCCAGCAGCTTATCCGGATCGGCAGGAAACACCATATATTTT.

This clone was counted once. CDR3 sequence (DNA): TGTGCCAGCAGCGCAACCTGGGGAGGGGCCGGGTACAATGAGCAGTTCTTC. Translating it yields CASSATWGGAGYNEQFF. The chain recombines TRBV28 with TRBJ2-1, with 7 positions matching TRBD2. This CDR3 region has 17 residues. V was clipped by 6 bases and J by 4 bases; unmatched bases: 15. From germline, CDR1 is MDHEN and CDR2 SYDVKM.

The gene calls are TRBV28 and TRBJ1-4; D remains unclear. The CDR3 is made up of 13 amino acids. Germline CDR1 reads MDHEN; CDR2 reads SYDVKM. Deletions cut 3 bases from V and 10 bases from J, with 12 bases between. The CDR3 bases are TGTGCCAGCAGTTTTCGGGTATCCGGAAAACTGTTTTTT. Protein: CASSFRVSGKLFF. Drawing the rest from reference TRBV28 and TRBJ1-4, the complete variable domain is DVKVTQSSRYLVKRTGEKVFLECVQDMDHENMFWYRQDPGLGLRLIYFSYDVKMKEKGDIPEGYSVSREKKERFSLILESASTNQTSMYLCASSFRVSGKLFFGSGTQLSVL.

The gene calls are TRBV5-1 and TRBJ2-5, with 9 bases fitting TRBD2. With 0 bases clipped from V and 2 bases from J, the junction kept 8 bases outside the gene matches. This CDR3 is 17 amino acids long. Per germline, CDR1 SGHRS and CDR2 YFSETQ. The chain's CDR3 is CASSLGLTSGTQETQYF. As DNA, the CDR3 is TGCGCCAGCAGCTTGGGTCTGACTAGCGGAACTCAAGAGACCCAGTACTTC.

On this clone itself: Other DNA sequences of this sample code for an identical CDR3. The V call is TRBV5-4, the J call TRBJ2-7; the D gene is possibly TRBD2 (5 bases). CDR3 length equals 15 residues. Germline lookup yields CDR1 SGHNT and CDR2 YYREEE (reference sequence). Trimming took 1 base from V and 2 from J, leaving 13 bases between them. The CDR3 sequence: CASSLKGGFAYEQYF. The DNA of the CDR3 is TGTGCCAGCAGCTTGAAGGGCGGGTTCGCCTACGAGCAGTACTTC. The whole variable domain, filled in from reference TRBV5-4 and TRBJ2-7, reads ETGVTQSPTHLIKTRGQQVTLRCSSQSGHNTVSWYQQALGQGPQFIFQYYREEENGRGNFPPRFSGLQFPNYSSELNVNALELDDSALYLCASSLKGGFAYEQYFGPGTRLTVT.

The CDR3 protein is CASSFGGREQFF. DNA of the CDR3: TGTGCCAGCAGTTTCGGCGGGAGGGAGCAGTTCTTC. This sequence joins TRBV28 and TRBJ2-1, with 8 bases aligning to TRBD2. CDR3 length: 12 residues. Losses at the gene ends were 3 bases for V and 10 bases for J; bases not matched to a gene: 2. Germline CDR1 and CDR2: MDHEN and SYDVKM. Drawing the rest from reference TRBV28 and TRBJ2-1, the complete variable domain is DVKVTQSSRYLVKRTGEKVFLECVQDMDHENMFWYRQDPGLGLRLIYFSYDVKMKEKGDIPEGYSVSREKKERFSLILESASTNQTSMYLCASSFGGREQFFGPGTRLTVL.

The V and J genes are TRBV11-2 and TRBJ2-7, with TRBD2 matching 9 bases. Germline V CDR1 and CDR2: SGHAT, FQNNGV. The CDR3 extends over 15 amino acids. The junction had 12 bases not matched to a gene; V was cut back by 5 bases and J by 7 bases. The CDR3 DNA is TGTGCCAGCAGCCCAGCCGCTAGCGGGATTGGGGAGCAGTACTTC. This sequence encodes CASSPAASGIGEQYF.

The CDR3 coding sequence is TGTGCCAGTAGTATCCGCGGGGGCTACAATGAGCAGTTCTTC. Protein sequence: CASSIRGGYNEQFF. V is TRBV19 and J is TRBJ2-1, with 7 bases that match TRBD2. This CDR3 spans 14 amino acids. Losses at the gene ends were 3 bases for V and 3 bases for J; bases not matched to a gene: 2. CDR1 LNHDA and CDR2 SQIVND come from the germline V gene (reference sequence).

A note on this clone: The same CDR3 can be traced to other DNA sequences in this sample. This chain uses TRBV6-5 with TRBJ2-1; the D gene is possibly TRBD1 (5 bases). CDR1 MNHEY and CDR2 SVGAGI come from the germline V gene. V was trimmed by 8 bases and J by 6 bases, leaving 8 bases between them. The CDR3 is 11 residues long. This CDR3 reads CASSRGNEQFF. DNA for the CDR3: TGTGCCAGCTCTAGGGGCAATGAGCAGTTCTTC.

This chain connects TRBV29-1 to TRBJ2-3; the match to TRBD1 covers 8 bases. This CDR3 has 14 residues. Germline CDR1 and CDR2: SQVTM and ANQGSEA. V lost 6 bases and J lost 5; bases outside the gene matches: 10. This chain's CDR3 is CSVGGTGIVDTQYF. The CDR3 bases are TGCAGCGTCGGTGGGACAGGAATTGTAGATACGCAGTATTTT.

V is TRBV2 and J is TRBJ2-1, with D maybe TRBD1 (5 bases). Germline values: CDR1 SNHLY, CDR2 FYNNEI. The CDR3 runs to 12 residues. Trimming left V 7 bases short and J 8 bases short, with 12 bases between. CDR3 nucleotides: TGTGCCAGCACCGACGACAGCCATGAGCAGTTCTTC. This encodes CASTDDSHEQFF.

In the case of this clone: Within the sample, other DNA sequences also encode this same CDR3. J is TRBJ2-2 and V is TRBV11-3; D is possibly TRBD2 (5 bases). V was pared by 5 bases and J by 5 bases, with 12 bases between. The germline V gene has CDR1 SGHNT and CDR2 YENEEA. The CDR3 loop spans 14 amino acids. CDR3 region: CASSRSPGTGELFF. The CDR3 DNA reads as TGTGCCAGCAGCAGATCACCGGGAACCGGGGAGCTGTTTTTT.

The sample holds one count of this clone. The genes are TRBV28 and TRBJ1-5, with 9 bases that match TRBD1. The CDR3 length is 17 residues. V trimming: 5 bases; J trimming: 5 bases; junction bases outside the gene matches: 13. Per germline, CDR1 MDHEN and CDR2 SYDVKM. CDR3 region: CASSTNLGQGRDQPQHF. CDR3 sequence (DNA): TGTGCCAGCAGTACCAATCTAGGACAGGGGCGAGATCAGCCCCAGCATTTT.

This chain uses TRBV6-6 with TRBJ1-3; 7 nucleotides agree with TRBD1. Germline V gives CDR1 MNHNY, CDR2 SVGAGI (reference sequence). Losses at the gene ends were 10 bases for V and 0 bases for J; bases not matched to a gene: 9. The CDR3 loop spans 15 amino acids. CDR3 nucleotide sequence: TGTGCCACCGCGGGGACAGCTAACTCTGGAAACACCATATATTTT. It translates to CATAGTANSGNTIYF.

The chain joins TRBV5-1 to TRBJ2-2; 14 nucleotides align to TRBD2. The CDR3 is 17 residues long. J was trimmed by 6 bases and V by 0 bases; bases with no gene match: 4. The V gene's germline CDR1 is SGHRS and CDR2 YFSETQ. The CDR3 reads CASSLAGLAGDPGELFF. The DNA for the CDR3 is TGCGCCAGCAGCTTGGCGGGACTAGCGGGAGACCCCGGGGAGCTGTTTTTT.

The rearrangement joins TRBV27 to TRBJ1-2, with no clear D. The V gene's germline CDR1 is MNHEY and CDR2 SMNVEV (reference sequence). The CDR3 spans 11 residues. Trimming removed 5 bases at V and 2 bases at J, with 3 bases between. CDR3 in amino acids: CASSGNYGYTF. CDR3 bases: TGTGCCAGCAGTGGGAACTATGGCTACACCTTC.

The chain couples TRBV27 to TRBJ1-2, with no clear D. Trimming removed 8 bases at V and 3 bases at J, with 13 bases between. CDR1 MNHEY and CDR2 SMNVEV come from the germline V gene (reference sequence). This CDR3 spans 13 amino acids. In nucleotides, the CDR3 is TGTGCCAGCCCCCCTTACCCGGACTATGGCTACACCTTC. Translating it yields CASPPYPDYGYTF.

The DNA of the CDR3 is TGTGCCAGTAGTACGGACAGGGGGCCCACTGAAGCTTTCTTT. As protein: CASSTDRGPTEAFF. The genes are TRBV19 and TRBJ1-1, with 11 bases aligning to TRBD1. CDR3 length: 14 residues. The germline V gene has CDR1 LNHDA and CDR2 SQIVND (reference sequence). The J segment lost 4 bases and the V segment lost 4 bases, leaving 2 bases of the junction unmatched.